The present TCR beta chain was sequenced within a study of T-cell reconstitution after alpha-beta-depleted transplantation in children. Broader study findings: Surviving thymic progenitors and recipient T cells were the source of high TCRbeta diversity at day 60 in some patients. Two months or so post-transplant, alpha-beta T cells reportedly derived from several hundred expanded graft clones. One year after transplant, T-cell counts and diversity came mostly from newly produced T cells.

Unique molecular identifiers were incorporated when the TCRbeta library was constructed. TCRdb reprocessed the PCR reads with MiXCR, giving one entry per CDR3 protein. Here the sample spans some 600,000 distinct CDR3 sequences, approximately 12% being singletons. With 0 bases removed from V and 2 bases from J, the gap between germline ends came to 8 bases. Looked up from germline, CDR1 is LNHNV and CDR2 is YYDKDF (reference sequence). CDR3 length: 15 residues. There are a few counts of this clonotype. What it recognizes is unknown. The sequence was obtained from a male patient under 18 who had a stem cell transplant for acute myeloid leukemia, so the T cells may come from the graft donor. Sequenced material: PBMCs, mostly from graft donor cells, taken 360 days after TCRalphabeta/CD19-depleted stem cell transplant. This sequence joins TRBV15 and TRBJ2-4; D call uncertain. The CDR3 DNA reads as TGTGCCACCAGCAGAGAAGGTGGACCCAAAAACATTCAGTACTTC. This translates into CATSREGGPKNIQYF.